This T cell receptor (beta chain) originates from a study of Tregs in tolerant kidney transplant recipients. Study-wide background: Related graft donors supplied nonmyeloablative bone marrow transplants, and mixed chimerism was transient. Whole-study results and caveats: Biological reproducibility was not directly addressed, but technical replication error appeared minimal.

Regarding this clone: No antigen is known for it.

The V segment lost 3 bases and the J segment 2 bases; nucleotides outside the gene matches: 8. Germline assignment: CDR1 MDHEN and CDR2 SYDVKM. This CDR3 region has 16 residues. TCRdb's copy holds only in-frame clones and misses some; the assay was immunoSEQ multiplex PCR. Of under 95,000 clones listed, 75% to 95% are singletons. Source: Tregs from blood, taken before the transplant. This receptor was obtained from a human donor who received a combined kidney and bone marrow transplant. This chain connects TRBV28 to TRBJ2-3; 7 bases match TRBD1. CDR3: CASSLTGSSDTDTQYF. In DNA, the CDR3 is TGTGCCAGCAGTTTGACAGGGTCATCAGACACAGATACGCAGTATTTT. Looking up the rest from reference TRBV28 and TRBJ2-3 gives the full variable domain: DVKVTQSSRYLVKRTGEKVFLECVQDMDHENMFWYRQDPGLGLRLIYFSYDVKMKEKGDIPEGYSVSREKKERFSLILESASTNQTSMYLCASSLTGSSDTDTQYFGPGTRLTVL.